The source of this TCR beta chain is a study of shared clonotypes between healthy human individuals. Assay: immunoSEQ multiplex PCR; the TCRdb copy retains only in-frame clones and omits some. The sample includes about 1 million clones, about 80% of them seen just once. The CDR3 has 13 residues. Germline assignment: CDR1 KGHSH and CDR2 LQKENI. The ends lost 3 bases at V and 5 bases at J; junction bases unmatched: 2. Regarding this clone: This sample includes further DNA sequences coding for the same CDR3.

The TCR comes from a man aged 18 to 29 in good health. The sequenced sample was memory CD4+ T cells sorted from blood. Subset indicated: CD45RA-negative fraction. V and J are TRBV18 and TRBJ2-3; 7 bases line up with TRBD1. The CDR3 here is CASSPTGIDTQYF. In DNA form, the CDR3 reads TGTGCCAGCTCACCGACAGGGATAGATACGCAGTATTTT.